This T cell receptor (beta chain) was recorded in a study of blood T cell repertoires in COVID-19. Study context: Acute and convalescent COVID-19 samples came from the United States, Italy and Spain.

The CDR3 runs 15 residues. Germline V gene lookup returns CDR1 MNHEY and CDR2 SVGAGI. Unmatched junction bases numbered 7, after V lost 8 bases and J lost 1 base. Study processing details: Amplification of reference gene primers provided the estimated nucleated cell counts. Produced via immunoSEQ multiplex PCR; TCRdb's table is partial and in-frame only. The V and J calls and clone size were taken over from that table, and D and trimming were inferred from the DNA. The sample lists a few hundred thousand clones, roughly 90% seen once, with approximately 0.84% in the top ten. The sequenced material came from peripheral blood. The receptor comes from a man aged 30 to 39 with acute or convalescent COVID-19. The chain is built from TRBV6-5 and TRBJ2-2; TRBD1 aligns across 7 bases. The CDR3 coding sequence is TGTGCCAGCCGATTAGGGACAGTGAACACCGGGGAGCTGTTTTTT. Translated, it gives CASRLGTVNTGELFF.